This TCR beta chain comes out of a study of T cells in Graves' hyperthyroidism and ophthalmopathy. This CDR3 comprises 13 residues. Looked up from germline, CDR1 is DFQATT and CDR2 is SNEGSKA (reference sequence). Amplified TCR beta CDR3 regions came from RNA transcripts. Primed by the HTBI set, a first-round RT-PCR was run on the TCR CDR3. TCRdb used MiXCR to reprocess the multiplex PCR reads, holding one entry per CDR3 protein. The sample yields approximately 740,000 distinct CDR3 sequences, roughly 15% seen once. This clonotype was seen ten or more times. The sequenced sample consisted of blood. The chain joins TRBV20-1 to TRBJ2-5; D call uncertain. This TCR came from a woman aged 18-29 years with Graves' hyperthyroidism. The CDR3: CTTRAVGKETQYF. The CDR3 nucleotides read TGCACAACAAGGGCGGTCGGAAAAGAGACCCAGTACTTC.